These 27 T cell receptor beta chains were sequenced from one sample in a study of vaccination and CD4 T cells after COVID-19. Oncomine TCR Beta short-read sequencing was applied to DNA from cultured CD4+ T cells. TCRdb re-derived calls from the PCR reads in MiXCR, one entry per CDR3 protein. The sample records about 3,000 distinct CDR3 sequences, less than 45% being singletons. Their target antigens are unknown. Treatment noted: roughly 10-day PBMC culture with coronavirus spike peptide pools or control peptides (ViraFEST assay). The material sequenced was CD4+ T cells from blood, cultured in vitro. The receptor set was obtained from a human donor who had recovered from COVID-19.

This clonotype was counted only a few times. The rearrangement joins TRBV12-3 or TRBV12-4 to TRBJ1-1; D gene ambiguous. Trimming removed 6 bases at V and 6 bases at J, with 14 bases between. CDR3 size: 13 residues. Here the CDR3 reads CASSLLRAAEAFF. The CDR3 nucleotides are TGTGCCAGCAGCCTACTAAGGGCGGCTGAAGCTTTCTTT.

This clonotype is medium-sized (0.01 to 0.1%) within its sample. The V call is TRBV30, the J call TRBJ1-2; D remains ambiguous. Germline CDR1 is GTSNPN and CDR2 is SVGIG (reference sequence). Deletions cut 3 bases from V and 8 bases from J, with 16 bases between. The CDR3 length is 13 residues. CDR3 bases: TGTGCCTGGAGCTCCGAGGCAGCACAGGGCTACACCTTC. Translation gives CAWSSEAAQGYTF.

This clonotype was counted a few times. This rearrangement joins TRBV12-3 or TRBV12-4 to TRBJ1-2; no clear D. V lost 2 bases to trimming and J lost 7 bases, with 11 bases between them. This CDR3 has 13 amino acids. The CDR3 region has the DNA TGTGCCAGCAGTTTAAACTTTGCGGGTGGCTACACCTTC. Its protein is CASSLNFAGGYTF.

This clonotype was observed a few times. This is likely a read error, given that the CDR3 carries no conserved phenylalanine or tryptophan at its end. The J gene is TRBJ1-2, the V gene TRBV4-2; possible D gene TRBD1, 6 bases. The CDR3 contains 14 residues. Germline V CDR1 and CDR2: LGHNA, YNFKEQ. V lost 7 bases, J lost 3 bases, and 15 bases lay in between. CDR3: CASTTQGDDYGYTS. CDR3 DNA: TGTGCCAGCACGACACAGGGCGACGACTATGGCTACACCTCC.

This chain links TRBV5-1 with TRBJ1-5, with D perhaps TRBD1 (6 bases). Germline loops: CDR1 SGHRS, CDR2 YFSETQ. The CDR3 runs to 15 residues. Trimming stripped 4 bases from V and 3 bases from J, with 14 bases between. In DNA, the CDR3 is TGCGCCAGCAGCCCGGACACAGGGCACAATCAGCCCCAGCATTTT. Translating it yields CASSPDTGHNQPQHF.

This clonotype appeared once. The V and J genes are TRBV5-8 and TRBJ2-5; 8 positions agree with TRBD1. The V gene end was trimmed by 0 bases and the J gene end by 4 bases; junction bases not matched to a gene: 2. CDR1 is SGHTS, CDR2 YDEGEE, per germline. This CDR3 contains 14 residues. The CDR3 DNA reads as TGTGCCAGCAGCTTGGCTGGACAGGGAGAGACCCAGTACTTC. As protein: CASSLAGQGETQYF.

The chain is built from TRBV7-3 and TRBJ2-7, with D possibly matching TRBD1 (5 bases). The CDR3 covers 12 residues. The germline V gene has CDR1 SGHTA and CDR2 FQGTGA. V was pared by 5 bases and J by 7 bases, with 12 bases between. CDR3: CASSPGPGEQYF. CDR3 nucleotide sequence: TGTGCCAGCAGCCCCGGGCCAGGGGAGCAGTACTTC.

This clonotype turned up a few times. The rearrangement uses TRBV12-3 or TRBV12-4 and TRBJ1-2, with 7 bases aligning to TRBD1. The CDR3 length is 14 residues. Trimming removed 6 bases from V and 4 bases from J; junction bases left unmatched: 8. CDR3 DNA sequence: TGTGCCAGCAGGGGAGGGGGCTACCGCTATGGCTACACCTTC. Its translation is CASRGGGYRYGYTF.

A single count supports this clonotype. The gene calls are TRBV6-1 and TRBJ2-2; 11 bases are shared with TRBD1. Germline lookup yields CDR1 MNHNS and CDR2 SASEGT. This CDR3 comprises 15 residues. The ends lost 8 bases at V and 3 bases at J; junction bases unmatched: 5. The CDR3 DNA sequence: TGTGCCAGCCGATCGGGACAGGGGGACACCGGGGAGCTGTTTTTT. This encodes CASRSGQGDTGELFF.

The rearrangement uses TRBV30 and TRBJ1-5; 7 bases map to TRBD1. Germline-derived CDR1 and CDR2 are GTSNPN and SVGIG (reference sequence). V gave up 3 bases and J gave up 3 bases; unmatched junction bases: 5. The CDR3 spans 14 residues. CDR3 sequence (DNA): TGTGCCTGGAGGGGGGACAGTTACAATCAGCCCCAGCATTTT. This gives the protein CAWRGDSYNQPQHF.

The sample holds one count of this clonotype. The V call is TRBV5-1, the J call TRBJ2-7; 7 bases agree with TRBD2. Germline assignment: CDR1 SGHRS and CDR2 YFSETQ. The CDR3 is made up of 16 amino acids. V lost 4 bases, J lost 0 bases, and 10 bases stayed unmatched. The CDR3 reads CASSTPNGGVSYEQYF. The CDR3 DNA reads TGCGCCAGCAGCACCCCCAATGGGGGGGTCTCCTACGAGCAGTACTTC.

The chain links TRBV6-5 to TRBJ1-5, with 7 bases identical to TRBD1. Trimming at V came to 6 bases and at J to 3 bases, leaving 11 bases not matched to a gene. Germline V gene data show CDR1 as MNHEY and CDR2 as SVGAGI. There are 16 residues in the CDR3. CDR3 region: CASSYGQALSNQPQHF. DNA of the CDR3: TGTGCCAGCAGCTACGGACAGGCCCTTTCCAATCAGCCCCAGCATTTT.

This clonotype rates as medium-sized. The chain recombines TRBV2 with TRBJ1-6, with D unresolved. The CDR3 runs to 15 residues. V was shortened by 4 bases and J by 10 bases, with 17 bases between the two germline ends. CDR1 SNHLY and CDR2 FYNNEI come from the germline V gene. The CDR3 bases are TGTGCCAGCAGTGGATCACGAAGTAAAGGGTCACCCCTCCACTTT. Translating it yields CASSGSRSKGSPLHF. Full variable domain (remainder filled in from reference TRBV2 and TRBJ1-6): EPEVTQTPSHQVTQMGQEVILRCVPISNHLYFYWYRQILGQKVEFLVSFYNNEISEKSEIFDDQFSVERPDGSNFTLKIRSTKLEDSAMYFCASSGSRSKGSPLHFGNGTRLTVT.

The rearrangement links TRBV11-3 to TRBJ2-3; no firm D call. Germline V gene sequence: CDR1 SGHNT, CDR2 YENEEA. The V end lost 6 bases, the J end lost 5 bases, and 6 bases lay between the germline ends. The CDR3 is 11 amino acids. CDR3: CASSVGDTQYF. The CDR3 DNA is TGTGCCAGCAGTGTGGGAGATACGCAGTATTTT.

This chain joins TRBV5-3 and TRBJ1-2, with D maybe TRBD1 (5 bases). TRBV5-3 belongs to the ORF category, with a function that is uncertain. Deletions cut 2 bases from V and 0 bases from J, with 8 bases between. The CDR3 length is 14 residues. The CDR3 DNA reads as TGTGCCAGAAGCTTCAGGGAAGCTAACTATGGCTACACCTTC. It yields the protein CARSFREANYGYTF.

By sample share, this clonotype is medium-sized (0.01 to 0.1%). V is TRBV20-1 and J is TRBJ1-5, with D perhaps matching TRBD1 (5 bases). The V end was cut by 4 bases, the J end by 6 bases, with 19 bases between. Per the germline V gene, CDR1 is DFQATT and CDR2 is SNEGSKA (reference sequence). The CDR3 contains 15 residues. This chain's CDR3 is CSATDVGGGSQPQHF. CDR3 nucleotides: TGCAGTGCTACTGACGTCGGGGGTGGGAGTCAGCCCCAGCATTTT.

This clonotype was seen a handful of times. The DNA for the CDR3 is TGTGCCAGCAGACAGAAGGGACCGTCTACCTACGAGCAGTACTTC. Translated, it gives CASRQKGPSTYEQYF. The chain combines TRBV6-1 with TRBJ2-7; D may correspond to TRBD1 or TRBD2 (5 bases each). The length of the CDR3 is 15 residues. Germline CDR1 MNHNS, CDR2 SASEGT. The V end was cut by 6 bases, the J end by 2 bases, with 17 bases between.

This CDR3 reads CASSIRGATQSYGYTF. Here the CDR3 DNA reads TGTGCCAGTAGTATAAGAGGGGCCACCCAATCTTATGGCTACACCTTC. The genes are TRBV19 and TRBJ1-2; a weak D match, TRBD1 (5 bases). The CDR3 runs 16 residues. In germline, CDR1 is LNHDA, CDR2 SQIVND (reference sequence). V lost 2 bases and J 5 bases, leaving 18 bases between the germline ends.

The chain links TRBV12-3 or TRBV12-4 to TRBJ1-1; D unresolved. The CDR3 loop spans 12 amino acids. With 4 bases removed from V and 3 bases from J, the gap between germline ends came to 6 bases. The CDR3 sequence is CASSSRYTEAFF. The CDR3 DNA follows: TGTGCCAGCAGTTCCCGTTACACTGAAGCTTTCTTT.

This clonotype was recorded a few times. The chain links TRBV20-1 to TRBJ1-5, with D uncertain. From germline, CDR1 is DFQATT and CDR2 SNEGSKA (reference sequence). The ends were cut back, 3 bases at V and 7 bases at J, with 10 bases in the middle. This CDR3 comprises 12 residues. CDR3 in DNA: TGCAGTGCTAGTCCCAGTGGGCAGCCCCAGCATTTT. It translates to CSASPSGQPQHF.

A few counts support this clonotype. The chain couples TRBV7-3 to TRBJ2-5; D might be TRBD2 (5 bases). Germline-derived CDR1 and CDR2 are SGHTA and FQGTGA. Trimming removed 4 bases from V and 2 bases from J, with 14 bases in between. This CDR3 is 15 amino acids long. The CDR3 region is CASSSGPLAQETQYF. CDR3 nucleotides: TGTGCCAGCAGCTCCGGCCCTCTAGCTCAAGAGACCCAGTACTTC.

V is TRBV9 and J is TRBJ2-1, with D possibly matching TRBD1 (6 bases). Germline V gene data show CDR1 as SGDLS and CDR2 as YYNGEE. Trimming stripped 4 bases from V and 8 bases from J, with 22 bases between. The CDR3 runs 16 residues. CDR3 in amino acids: CASSKRDTPSGHEQFF. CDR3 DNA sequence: TGTGCCAGCAGCAAACGGGACACCCCCTCGGGGCATGAGCAGTTCTTC. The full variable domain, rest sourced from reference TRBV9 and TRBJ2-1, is DSGVTQTPKHLITATGQRVTLRCSPRSGDLSVYWYQQSLDQGLQFLIQYYNGEERAKGNILERFSAQQFPDLHSELNLSSLELGDSALYFCASSKRDTPSGHEQFFGPGTRLTVL.

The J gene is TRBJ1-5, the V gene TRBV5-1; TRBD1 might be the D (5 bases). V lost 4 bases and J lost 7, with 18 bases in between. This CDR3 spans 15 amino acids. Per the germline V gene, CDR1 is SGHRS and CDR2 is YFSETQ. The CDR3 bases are TGCGCCAGCAGCCCAGGGTCCTCGGATAGCCAGCCCCAGCATTTT. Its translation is CASSPGSSDSQPQHF.

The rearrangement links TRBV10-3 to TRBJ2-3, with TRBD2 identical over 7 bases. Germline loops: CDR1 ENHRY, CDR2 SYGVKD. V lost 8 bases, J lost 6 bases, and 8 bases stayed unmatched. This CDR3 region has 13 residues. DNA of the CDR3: TGTGCCATCGCCGTAGTGGGGGGGGATACGCAGTATTTT. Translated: CAIAVVGGDTQYF.

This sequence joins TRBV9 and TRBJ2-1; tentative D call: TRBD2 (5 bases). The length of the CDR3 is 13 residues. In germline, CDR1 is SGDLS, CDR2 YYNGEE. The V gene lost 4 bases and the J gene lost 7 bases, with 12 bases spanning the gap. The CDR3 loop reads CASSPRGRNEQFF. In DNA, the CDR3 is TGTGCCAGCAGCCCCCGGGGAAGGAATGAGCAGTTCTTC.

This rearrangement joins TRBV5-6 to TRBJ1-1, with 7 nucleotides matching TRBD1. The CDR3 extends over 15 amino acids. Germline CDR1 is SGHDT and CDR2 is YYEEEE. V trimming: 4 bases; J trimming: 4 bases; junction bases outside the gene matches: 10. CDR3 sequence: CASSDGAGGFTEAFF. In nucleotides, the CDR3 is TGTGCCAGCAGCGATGGGGCAGGGGGATTCACTGAAGCTTTCTTT.

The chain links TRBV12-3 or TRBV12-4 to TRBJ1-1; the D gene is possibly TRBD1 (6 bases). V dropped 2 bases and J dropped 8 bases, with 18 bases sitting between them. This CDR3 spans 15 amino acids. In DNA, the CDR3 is TGTGCCAGCAGTTTAAAATCGGGGGCCGTACGGGAAGCTTTCTTT. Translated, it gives CASSLKSGAVREAFF.